A single sample gave rise to the 32 T cell receptor beta chains below, sequenced in a study of T cells in Graves' hyperthyroidism and ophthalmopathy. Using RNA transcripts as the source, TCR beta CDR3 regions were amplified. The HTBI primer set served for first-round RT-PCR of the TCR CDR3. TCRdb itself ran the multiplex PCR reads through MiXCR, one entry per CDR3 protein. The data show about 290,000 distinct CDR3 sequences, around 15% seen once. Sequenced material: blood. Receptors originate from a woman in her thirties or forties with Graves' hyperthyroidism.

This clonotype was seen many times. The chain is built from TRBV24-1 and TRBJ2-2; D remains unclear. From germline, CDR1 is KGHDR and CDR2 SFDVKD. This CDR3 is 14 amino acids long. Trimming cost V 0 bases and J 8 bases, with 9 bases left between them. CDR3 region: CATSDLQGPGELFF. DNA of the CDR3: TGTGCCACCAGTGATTTGCAAGGGCCTGGGGAGCTGTTTTTT.

V is TRBV29-1 and J is TRBJ2-1; 8 positions agree with TRBD2. The trim removed 6 bases at V and 7 bases at J, leaving 8 bases unmatched. Germline lookup yields CDR1 SQVTM and CDR2 ANQGSEA. There are 13 residues in the CDR3. CDR3: CSVPRTSQNEQFF. The CDR3 coding sequence is TGCAGCGTCCCCAGGACTAGCCAAAATGAGCAGTTCTTC.

The chain uses TRBV7-9 and TRBJ1-1; no clear D gene. CDR3 size: 12 residues. The V and J ends lost 6 bases and 8 bases respectively, with 13 bases between them. CDR1 is SEHNR, CDR2 FQNEAQ, per germline (reference sequence). The CDR3 protein is CASRGEGTEAFF. The DNA for the CDR3 is TGTGCCAGCAGGGGAGAAGGAACAGAAGCTTTCTTT.

This clonotype was counted ten times or more. The chain is built from TRBV11-3 and TRBJ2-1; unclear D gene. The CDR3 loop spans 16 amino acids. CDR1 and CDR2 (germline): SGHNT, YENEEA. V lost 5 bases and J 4 bases, leaving 18 bases between the germline ends. The CDR3 protein is CASSHRTPLAYNEQFF. Here the CDR3 DNA reads TGTGCCAGCAGCCACCGGACCCCTCTTGCATACAATGAGCAGTTCTTC.

There are a few counts of this clonotype. The rearrangement joins TRBV25-1 to TRBJ2-2, with 11 bases identical to TRBD1. J gave up 7 bases and V 3 bases, and 10 bases lay outside the gene matches. The CDR3 contains 17 residues. Germline lookup yields CDR1 MGHDK and CDR2 SYGVNS. The CDR3 loop reads CASSDSVRTGGFGELFF. For the CDR3, the DNA is TGTGCCAGCAGTGACAGCGTAAGGACAGGGGGCTTCGGGGAGCTGTTTTTT.

CDR3 loop: CSATGQGFTEAFF. The CDR3 DNA reads TGCAGTGCCACAGGACAGGGATTCACTGAAGCTTTCTTT. The gene calls are TRBV20-1 and TRBJ1-1; 8 nucleotides align to TRBD1. Germline assignment: CDR1 DFQATT and CDR2 SNEGSKA (reference sequence). CDR3 length: 13 residues. Trimming at V came to 6 bases and at J to 4 bases, leaving 7 bases not matched to a gene.

This clonotype was observed a few times. The V and J genes are TRBV20-1 and TRBJ1-1; 8 bases line up with TRBD1. Germline CDR1 DFQATT, CDR2 SNEGSKA (reference sequence). V lost 8 bases, J lost 4 bases, and 12 bases stayed unmatched. The CDR3 loop spans 14 amino acids. CDR3 residues: CSSTPTGVGTEAFF. As DNA, the CDR3 is TGCAGTTCAACCCCGACAGGGGTGGGCACTGAAGCTTTCTTT.

The table lists this clonotype with a count of one. The chain couples TRBV28 to TRBJ2-7, with 7 bases identical to TRBD2. The CDR3 length is 14 residues. The V segment lost 6 bases and the J segment 0 bases; nucleotides outside the gene matches: 5. Germline values: CDR1 MDHEN, CDR2 SYDVKM. The CDR3 sequence: CASRSSGASYEQYF. The DNA of the CDR3 is TGTGCCAGCAGGTCTAGCGGAGCCTCCTACGAGCAGTACTTC.

This clonotype was seen many times. This chain joins TRBV5-1 and TRBJ2-5, with 8 bases lining up with TRBD2. V gave up 3 bases and J gave up 5 bases; unmatched junction bases: 12. The germline CDR1 and CDR2 sequences are SGHRS and YFSETQ. The CDR3 spans 16 residues. The CDR3 nucleotides read TGCGCCAGCAGCTCCACCGGGACTAGTAGGGCTGAGACCCAGTACTTC. This sequence encodes CASSSTGTSRAETQYF.

The rearrangement uses TRBV18 and TRBJ2-7, with 7 bases lining up with TRBD2. The CDR3 loop spans 15 amino acids. Losses at the gene ends were 3 bases for V and 9 bases for J; bases not matched to a gene: 14. From germline, CDR1 is KGHSH and CDR2 LQKENI. The DNA for the CDR3 is TGTGCCAGCTCACCTCCCTGGACTAGTGAAGGTGTGCAGTACTTC. The encoded protein is CASSPPWTSEGVQYF.

This clonotype has ten or more counts. V usage is TRBV3-1 and J usage is TRBJ2-5; the match to TRBD2 covers 8 bases. The germline V gene has CDR1 LGHDT and CDR2 YNNKEL (reference sequence). This CDR3 region has 15 residues. V gave up 1 base and J gave up 2 bases; unmatched junction bases: 3. The CDR3: CASSQALAGQETQYF. CDR3 DNA: TGTGCCAGCAGCCAAGCCCTAGCGGGTCAAGAGACCCAGTACTTC.

This clonotype showed up many times. J is TRBJ2-7 and V is TRBV2; D is ambiguous. The germline gives CDR1 SNHLY, CDR2 FYNNEI. CDR3 size: 13 residues. The germline V and J ends were trimmed by 7 bases and 3 bases, with 13 bases remaining between them. The CDR3 is CASNKGPIYEQYF. Here the CDR3 DNA reads TGTGCCAGCAACAAAGGACCCATCTACGAGCAGTACTTC.

This clonotype has at least ten counts. The chain uses TRBV7-9 and TRBJ2-3; 7 nucleotides align to TRBD2. Germline trimming cut 5 bases from V and 6 bases from J; bases unmatched to any gene: 5. Germline-derived CDR1 and CDR2 are SEHNR and FQNEAQ (reference sequence). The CDR3 has 13 residues. The CDR3 protein is CASSDGLVDTQYF. The CDR3 DNA reads as TGTGCCAGCAGCGACGGACTAGTGGATACGCAGTATTTT.

V and J are TRBV29-1 and TRBJ2-1, with D uncertain. The germline V gene encodes CDR1 SQVTM and CDR2 ANQGSEA. This CDR3 comprises 14 residues. With 0 bases removed from V and 3 bases from J, the gap between germline ends came to 9 bases. CDR3 region: CSVEDSGGYNEQFF. CDR3 coding DNA: TGCAGCGTTGAAGACTCTGGCGGCTACAATGAGCAGTTCTTC.

The table lists this clonotype with a few counts. The chain carries TRBV18 and TRBJ1-2; 8 nucleotides agree with TRBD1. V shed 4 bases, J shed 6 bases, and the junction held 10 bases outside the gene matches. The CDR3 is 15 amino acids. Germline lookup yields CDR1 KGHSH and CDR2 LQKENI. The CDR3 DNA reads TGTGCCAGCTCACTACGAAAGACAGGGGATGATGGCTACACCTTC. Translation: CASSLRKTGDDGYTF.

This clonotype was counted between two and nine times. It may be a read error: a sequence one base away is much more abundant. This chain links TRBV2 with TRBJ2-7; perhaps TRBD2 as D (6 bases). Trimming left V 5 bases short and J 3 bases short, with 14 bases between. Germline V gene sequence: CDR1 SNHLY, CDR2 FYNNEI. This CDR3 has 14 residues. The CDR3 spells CASSKTGVLYEQYF. CDR3 nucleotide sequence: TGTGCCAGCAGTAAAACGGGAGTGCTCTACGAGCAGTACTTC. Using reference TRBV2 and TRBJ2-7 for the parts outside the CDR3, the full variable domain is EPEVTQTPSHQVTQMGQEVILRCVPISNHLYFYWYRQILGQKVEFLVSFYNNEISEKSEIFDDQFSVERPDGSNFTLKIRSTKLEDSAMYFCASSKTGVLYEQYFGPGTRLTVT.

The chain joins TRBV5-1 to TRBJ2-7; TRBD2 matches at 9 bases. V shed 0 bases and J 4 bases; nucleotides not matched to a gene: 5. The CDR3 has 15 residues. Germline V gives CDR1 SGHRS, CDR2 YFSETQ. CDR3 coding DNA: TGCGCCAGCAGCTTGGCAGCTAGCGGGATATACGAGCAGTACTTC. Its translation: CASSLAASGIYEQYF. Full variable domain (rest looked up from reference TRBV5-1 and TRBJ2-7): KAGVTQTPRYLIKTRGQQVTLSCSPISGHRSVSWYQQTPGQGLQFLFEYFSETQRNKGNFPGRFSGRQFSNSRSEMNVSTLELGDSALYLCASSLAASGIYEQYFGPGTRLTVT.

The table lists this clonotype with many counts. V is TRBV7-2 and J is TRBJ1-4; tentatively, D is TRBD1 (5 bases). Trimming stripped 1 base from V and 4 bases from J, with 10 bases between. CDR1 SGHTA and CDR2 FQGNSA come from the germline V gene. The CDR3 sequence is 15 residues long. CDR3 coding DNA: TGTGCCAGCAGCTTAGGTCCAGGGCGTAATGAAAAACTGTTTTTT. It encodes CASSLGPGRNEKLFF.

This clonotype has a count of ten or more. This rearrangement joins TRBV7-3 to TRBJ2-1; D tentatively fits TRBD1 or TRBD2 (6 bases each). With 5 bases removed from V and 7 bases from J, the gap between germline ends came to 15 bases. Germline loops: CDR1 SGHTA, CDR2 FQGTGA. The length of the CDR3 is 14 residues. The DNA of the CDR3 is TGTGCCAGCAGCAGGGGGGACCGCGGTAATGAGCAGTTCTTC. This codes for CASSRGDRGNEQFF.

This clonotype occurred many times. The chain recombines TRBV3-1 with TRBJ1-3, with D possibly being TRBD1 (6 bases). V was shortened by 4 bases and J by 4 bases, with 11 bases between the two germline ends. The CDR3 consists of 14 residues. CDR1 LGHDT and CDR2 YNNKEL come from the germline V gene (reference sequence). The CDR3 reads CASSPGTYGNTIYF. CDR3 DNA sequence: TGTGCCAGCAGCCCAGGGACATACGGAAACACCATATATTTT. Complete variable domain (other parts from reference TRBV3-1 and TRBJ1-3): DTAVSQTPKYLVTQMGNDKSIKCEQNLGHDTMYWYKQDSKKFLKIMFSYNNKELIINETVPNRFSPKSPDKAHLNLHINSLELGDSAVYFCASSPGTYGNTIYFGEGSWLTVV.

This clonotype has at least ten counts. The V gene is TRBV2, the J gene TRBJ2-1; 12 nucleotides match TRBD2. V shed 6 bases and J 6 bases; nucleotides not matched to a gene: 6. Germline-derived CDR1 and CDR2 are SNHLY and FYNNEI. CDR3 size: 15 residues. For the CDR3, the DNA is TGTGCCAGCAGAGCACTAGCGGGGGGAAGCAATGAGCAGTTCTTC. This sequence encodes CASRALAGGSNEQFF.

This clonotype occurred many times. The chain is built from TRBV3-1 and TRBJ1-5, with 8 positions matching TRBD1. The CDR3 extends over 15 amino acids. The V gene end was trimmed by 4 bases and the J gene end by 7 bases; junction bases not matched to a gene: 9. Per the germline V gene, CDR1 is LGHDT and CDR2 is YNNKEL (reference sequence). CDR3 nucleotide sequence: TGTGCCAGCAGCCGTTCAGGACAGGGTGGGCAGCCCCAGCATTTT. Its protein product is CASSRSGQGGQPQHF. Using reference TRBV3-1 and TRBJ1-5 for the parts outside the CDR3, the full variable domain is DTAVSQTPKYLVTQMGNDKSIKCEQNLGHDTMYWYKQDSKKFLKIMFSYNNKELIINETVPNRFSPKSPDKAHLNLHINSLELGDSAVYFCASSRSGQGGQPQHFGDGTRLSIL.

This clonotype appeared many times. The rearrangement links TRBV2 to TRBJ2-3, with D tentatively TRBD2 (5 bases). Germline CDR1 is SNHLY and CDR2 is FYNNEI. V dropped 1 base and J dropped 4 bases, with 12 bases sitting between them. The CDR3 consists of 15 residues. This chain's CDR3 is CASSEGHGRADTQYF. CDR3 bases: TGTGCCAGCAGTGAAGGGCATGGGAGAGCAGATACGCAGTATTTT.

There are many counts of this clonotype. This chain uses TRBV29-1 with TRBJ2-3, with no clear D. Germline loops: CDR1 SQVTM, CDR2 ANQGSEA. This CDR3 has 12 amino acids. V was pared by 3 bases and J by 6 bases, with 10 bases between. The CDR3 region is CSVDDGSDTQYF. CDR3 bases: TGCAGCGTTGATGACGGGTCTGATACGCAGTATTTT.

The sample holds many counts of this clonotype. The rearrangement uses TRBV27 and TRBJ2-2; no clear D gene. Trimming pared 7 bases from V and 4 bases from J, leaving 10 bases between. This CDR3 is 13 amino acids long. CDR1 and CDR2 (germline): MNHEY, SMNVEV (reference sequence). CDR3 sequence: CASTSGSTGELFF. In DNA form, the CDR3 reads TGTGCCAGCACCTCAGGAAGCACCGGGGAGCTGTTTTTT.

This chain joins TRBV15 and TRBJ2-3; no firm D call. V was shortened by 0 bases and J by 1 base, with 5 bases between the two germline ends. This CDR3 has 14 amino acids. CDR1 is LNHNV and CDR2 is YYDKDF in the germline V gene (reference sequence). DNA of the CDR3: TGTGCCACCAGCAGAGATAAAGGCACAGATACGCAGTATTTT. Amino acid sequence: CATSRDKGTDTQYF.

This clonotype was recorded many times. This sequence joins TRBV27 and TRBJ1-1, with TRBD1 matching over 7 bases. CDR3 length equals 16 residues. Germline V CDR1 and CDR2: MNHEY, SMNVEV (reference sequence). With V trimmed by 6 bases and J by 1 base, 11 bases remained unmatched. The CDR3 coding sequence is TGTGCCAGCAGAAGAAATACCGGGACAGCGAACACTGAAGCTTTCTTT. It translates to CASRRNTGTANTEAFF.

This clonotype was picked up many times. Its ends do not fully match the called genes, so a read error is possible. This rearrangement joins TRBV6-2 or TRBV6-3 to TRBJ2-2; D unclear. The V gene's germline CDR1 is MNHEY and CDR2 SVGEGT. The CDR3 length is 14 residues. The CDR3 spells CANSYSDVGGELFF. The CDR3 DNA is TGTGCCAACAGTTACTCGGATGTGGGCGGGGAGCTGTTTTTT.

This clonotype has more than one count but fewer than ten. The genes are TRBV12-3 or TRBV12-4 and TRBJ2-7; the match to TRBD2 covers 9 bases. The CDR3 is 15 residues long. V trimming: 7 bases; J trimming: 10 bases; junction bases outside the gene matches: 17. The CDR3 here is CASTQAGTSSSVQYF. The CDR3 nucleotides read TGTGCCAGCACTCAAGCCGGGACTAGCTCGTCGGTACAGTACTTC.

This clonotype was seen many times. V usage is TRBV12-3 or TRBV12-4 and J usage is TRBJ1-4, with D uncertain. V dropped 0 bases and J dropped 5 bases, with 10 bases sitting between them. The CDR3 runs 15 residues. This CDR3 reads CASSLAKEQNEKLFF. CDR3 sequence (DNA): TGTGCCAGCAGTTTAGCGAAAGAACAGAATGAAAAACTGTTTTTT.

This clonotype has just a few counts. A much larger clone differs by one base, so this may be a read error. The chain couples TRBV7-8 to TRBJ2-7, with 8 bases matching TRBD2. The J segment lost 4 bases and the V segment lost 1 base, leaving 6 bases of the junction unmatched. This CDR3 is built from 15 residues. Germline values: CDR1 SGHVS, CDR2 FQNEAQ. The CDR3 DNA sequence: TGTGCCAGCAGCTTAGGACAGCGACTAGCGTACGAGCAGTACTTC. The encoded protein is CASSLGQRLAYEQYF. The whole variable domain, filled in from reference TRBV7-8 and TRBJ2-7, reads GAGVSQSPRYKVAKRGQDVALRCDPISGHVSLFWYQQALGQGPEFLTYFQNEAQLDKSGLPSDRFFAERPEGSVSTLKIQRTQQEDSAVYLCASSLGQRLAYEQYFGPGTRLTVT.

With regard to this clonotype: Compared with germline, one end of the junction differs, possibly owing to a read error. This chain connects TRBV5-1 to TRBJ2-1; D call uncertain. The CDR3 runs 15 residues. The germline CDR1 and CDR2 sequences are SGHRS and YFSETQ. The DNA for the CDR3 is TGCGCCAACAGCTTGACGCTCTCCATAGGCAATGAGCAGTTCTTC. It translates to CANSLTLSIGNEQFF.